A single sample is the source of the 30 T cell receptor beta chains below, sequenced in a study of blood T cells in healthy people across ages. Sample-barcoded 5' priming and a J-beta primer mix drove a second PCR of 7 to 11 cycles. MiXCR, run by TCRdb on the 5' RACE reads, gives a single entry per CDR3 protein. In the table there are 800,000 or so distinct CDR3 sequences, roughly 25% of which are singletons. These sequences were also reported in another study, on T cells of mothers and their children.

The sequenced material came from blood. The source of these receptors is a boy aged 5-17 years in good health.

This clonotype was observed a handful of times. The genes are TRBV5-1 and TRBJ1-2, with 7 bases matching TRBD1. The V gene end was trimmed by 0 bases and the J gene end by 2 bases; junction bases not matched to a gene: 1. Germline CDR1 SGHRS, CDR2 YFSETQ. This CDR3 comprises 14 residues. CDR3 nucleotides: TGCGCCAGCAGCTTGGGGGACAGAAACTATGGCTACACCTTC. Its translation: CASSLGDRNYGYTF.

This clonotype was counted between two and nine times. The gene calls are TRBV2 and TRBJ2-1; D not certain. The CDR3 has 13 residues. The germline V gene has CDR1 SNHLY and CDR2 FYNNEI. Between the trimmed V and J ends, which lost 6 bases and 6 bases, there was a span of 12 bases. As DNA, the CDR3 is TGTGCCAGCAGGCACCCTATGGTCAATGAGCAGTTCTTC. Protein sequence: CASRHPMVNEQFF.

J is TRBJ1-1 and V is TRBV19; D might be TRBD1 (5 bases). The V and J ends lost 4 bases and 9 bases respectively, with 15 bases between them. Germline V gives CDR1 LNHDA, CDR2 SQIVND (reference sequence). The CDR3 consists of 13 residues. CDR3 sequence: CASSTPTGTQAFF. DNA of the CDR3: TGTGCCAGTAGTACACCGACCGGGACCCAAGCTTTCTTT.

This clonotype has ten or more counts. CDR3 protein: CASSPGGIHNEQFF. The CDR3 region has the DNA TGTGCCAGCAGTCCCGGGGGCATCCACAATGAGCAGTTCTTC. This chain links TRBV28 with TRBJ2-1; D might be TRBD1 or TRBD2, each matching 6 bases. Germline CDR1 MDHEN, CDR2 SYDVKM. The CDR3 is made up of 14 amino acids. Between the trimmed V and J ends, which lost 5 bases and 5 bases, there was a span of 13 bases. Full variable domain (missing parts from reference TRBV28 and TRBJ2-1): DVKVTQSSRYLVKRTGEKVFLECVQDMDHENMFWYRQDPGLGLRLIYFSYDVKMKEKGDIPEGYSVSREKKERFSLILESASTNQTSMYLCASSPGGIHNEQFFGPGTRLTVL.

Concerning this clonotype itself: A read error may account for a junction end that differs from germline. The DNA for the CDR3 is TGCAGCGTTGAAGATCGGGGGAGGACTAATGAAAAACTGCTTTTT. It yields the protein CSVEDRGRTNEKLLF. The chain couples TRBV29-1 to TRBJ1-4; D may be TRBD1 (5 bases). Germline CDR1 is SQVTM and CDR2 is ANQGSEA. CDR3 length: 15 residues. The full variable domain, completed using reference TRBV29-1 and TRBJ1-4, is SAVISQKPSRDICQRGTSLTIQCQVDSQVTMMFWYRQQPGQSLTLIATANQGSEATYESGFVIDKFPISRPNLTFSTLTVSNMSPEDSSIYLCSVEDRGRTNEKLLFGSGTQLSVL.

This clonotype was counted a few times. The V and J genes are TRBV20-1 and TRBJ2-7; D is unclear. From germline, CDR1 is DFQATT and CDR2 SNEGSKA (reference sequence). The CDR3 contains 11 residues. V lost 5 bases and J lost 3, with 8 bases in between. In nucleotides, the CDR3 is TGCAGTGCTTTGCCAGACTACGAGCAGTACTTC. It is translated as CSALPDYEQYF.

This clonotype was detected only a few times. Compared with germline, one end of the junction differs, possibly owing to a read error. This chain uses TRBV14 with TRBJ2-1; TRBD1 aligns across 9 bases. The closer fit of TRBJ2-7 to the DNA end suggests the J call may be wrong. Per germline, CDR1 SGHDN and CDR2 FVKESK. This CDR3 region has 13 residues. The CDR3 bases are TGTGTCAGCAGCTGGGACAGGGAGGACGAGCAGTACTTC. Its protein is CVSSWDREDEQYF.

In this sample, this clonotype turned up a few times. The conserved phenylalanine or tryptophan is not found at the CDR3 terminus, so this likely reflects a read error. Because the CDR3's place on the DNA is in doubt, the DNA is left out and the CDR3 is given as listed by TCRdb. The gene calls are TRBV4-3 and TRBJ2-5. The CDR3 has 10 amino acids, counting both end residues. Per germline, CDR1 LGHNA and CDR2 YSLEER. The CDR3 sequence is CASSQSRQPV.

The table lists this clonotype with many counts. The junction and the germline gene differ at one end; a read error may be behind it. The chain uses TRBV5-1 and TRBJ2-7, with 10 bases identical to TRBD1. The CDR3 is made up of 14 amino acids. The germline CDR1 and CDR2 sequences are SGHRS and YFSETQ. Here the CDR3 DNA reads TGTGCCAGCAGTTTAACGGGACAGGGGTACGAGCAGTACTTC. Protein: CASSLTGQGYEQYF.

V usage is TRBV29-1 and J usage is TRBJ2-7; 10 bases line up with TRBD1. The germline V gene encodes CDR1 SQVTM and CDR2 ANQGSEA. This CDR3 region has 14 residues. The junction had 4 bases not matched to a gene; V was cut back by 5 bases and J by 0 bases. The CDR3 loop reads CSVLGQGGSYEQYF. Here the CDR3 DNA reads TGCAGCGTTTTAGGACAGGGGGGCTCCTACGAGCAGTACTTC.

This clonotype was counted between two and nine times. The J gene is TRBJ2-1, the V gene TRBV20-1; 9 nucleotides agree with TRBD2. Germline assignment: CDR1 DFQATT and CDR2 SNEGSKA (reference sequence). With V trimmed by 1 base and J by 7 bases, 8 bases remained unmatched. The CDR3 length is 15 residues. In DNA form, the CDR3 reads TGCAGTGCTAGAGTTGGGACTAGCTATGGGAATGAGCAGTTCTTC. Translating gives CSARVGTSYGNEQFF.

V gene TRBV12-3 or TRBV12-4 combines with J gene TRBJ2-2; 9 positions match TRBD1. The CDR3 contains 17 residues. V shed 4 bases and J 5 bases; nucleotides not matched to a gene: 11. CDR3 residues: CASSSTLGTGTTGELFF. The DNA for the CDR3 is TGTGCCAGCAGTTCCACCCTCGGGACAGGGACGACCGGGGAGCTGTTTTTT.

This clonotype was counted between two and nine times. V usage is TRBV25-1 and J usage is TRBJ2-7; the D is unclear. Trimming pared 5 bases from V and 5 bases from J, leaving 13 bases between. This CDR3 region has 13 residues. CDR1 MGHDK and CDR2 SYGVNS come from the germline V gene. CDR3 nucleotide sequence: TGTGCCAGCAGTTCTGGCATGAGGCACGAGCAGTACTTC. Its translation is CASSSGMRHEQYF.

This chain uses TRBV4-1 with TRBJ1-1; TRBD1 matches 8 bases. Germline-derived CDR1 and CDR2 are MGHRA and YSYEKL. This CDR3 has 18 amino acids. J was trimmed by 3 bases and V by 2 bases; bases with no gene match: 14. The CDR3 sequence is CASSQTFPGQALYTEAFF. DNA of the CDR3: TGCGCCAGCAGCCAAACTTTTCCGGGACAGGCCCTGTACACTGAAGCTTTCTTT.

V is TRBV6-2 or TRBV6-3 and J is TRBJ1-5; 8 bases align to TRBD1. The trim removed 6 bases at V and 6 bases at J, leaving 7 bases unmatched. The germline CDR1 and CDR2 sequences are MNHEY and SVGEGT. The CDR3 spans 14 residues. CDR3 protein: CASRFQGASQPQHF. The CDR3 bases are TGTGCCAGCAGGTTTCAGGGGGCGAGTCAGCCCCAGCATTTT.

The chain uses TRBV12-3 or TRBV12-4 and TRBJ2-3; D is possibly TRBD2 (6 bases). V was trimmed by 5 bases and J by 2 bases, leaving 11 bases between them. This CDR3 comprises 14 residues. The CDR3 nucleotides are TGTGCCAGCAGTCCCGGACTAACCACAGATACGCAGTATTTT. Encoded protein: CASSPGLTTDTQYF.

The chain has TRBV27 and TRBJ2-7, with D unresolved. The germline V and J ends were trimmed by 6 bases and 0 bases, with 9 bases remaining between them. The CDR3 runs to 13 residues. CDR1 MNHEY and CDR2 SMNVEV come from the germline V gene (reference sequence). The CDR3 loop is CASRRDISYEQYF. The CDR3 bases are TGTGCCAGCAGAAGGGATATCTCCTACGAGCAGTACTTC.

This clonotype was picked up a small number of times. The rearrangement uses TRBV20-1 and TRBJ1-2, with D maybe TRBD1 (5 bases). The germline V and J ends were trimmed by 6 bases and 6 bases, with 14 bases remaining between them. This CDR3 has 12 residues. Germline V gives CDR1 DFQATT, CDR2 SNEGSKA (reference sequence). The DNA for the CDR3 is TGCAGTGCGCGAACGGGGGTTGATGGCTACACCTTC. It translates to CSARTGVDGYTF.

The V and J genes are TRBV7-2 and TRBJ2-7; D not certain. V lost 2 bases, J lost 5 bases, and 16 bases lay in between. The germline CDR1 and CDR2 sequences are SGHTA and FQGNSA. The CDR3 has 15 amino acids. CDR3 loop: CASSLQSLGRNEQYF. In nucleotides, the CDR3 is TGTGCCAGCAGCTTACAGTCTTTAGGGCGGAACGAGCAGTACTTC.

This clonotype occurred a few times. The chain joins TRBV28 to TRBJ2-5; TRBD2 agrees at 11 bases. Germline assignment: CDR1 MDHEN and CDR2 SYDVKM. J lost 0 bases, V lost 2 bases, and 2 bases had no gene match. There are 16 residues in the CDR3. The CDR3 protein is CASSLEGLADQETQYF. DNA for the CDR3: TGTGCCAGCAGTTTAGAGGGACTAGCGGACCAAGAGACCCAGTACTTC.

In its sample, this clonotype was seen a few times. CDR3 amino acids: CATLGEDLQETQYF. The CDR3 nucleotides are TGTGCCACCCTCGGGGAGGACCTCCAAGAGACCCAGTACTTC. V usage is TRBV2 and J usage is TRBJ2-5, with D possibly being TRBD2 (6 bases). V lost 10 bases to trimming and J lost 1 base, with 16 bases between them. The CDR3 length is 14 residues. In germline, CDR1 is SNHLY, CDR2 FYNNEI.

The J gene is TRBJ2-3, the V gene TRBV28, with 8 nucleotides matching TRBD1. The germline V gene has CDR1 MDHEN and CDR2 SYDVKM. V lost 6 bases and J lost 0; bases outside the gene matches: 5. This CDR3 is built from 15 residues. The CDR3 DNA is TGTGCCAGCAGCAAGCGACAGGGGAGCACAGATACGCAGTATTTT. Its translation is CASSKRQGSTDTQYF.

The chain has TRBV5-6 and TRBJ2-4; the D is unclear. This CDR3 spans 15 amino acids. Germline V gives CDR1 SGHDT, CDR2 YYEEEE. V lost 1 base and J 0 bases, leaving 8 bases between the germline ends. CDR3 in DNA: TGTGCCAGCAGCTTGACGGGTGGAGCCAAAAACATTCAGTACTTC. It translates to CASSLTGGAKNIQYF.

The chain has TRBV27 and TRBJ2-7; 10 nucleotides match TRBD1. Germline CDR1 MNHEY, CDR2 SMNVEV (reference sequence). Losses at the gene ends were 6 bases for V and 0 bases for J; bases not matched to a gene: 8. The CDR3 totals 16 residues. The DNA of the CDR3 is TGTGCCAGCAGCACGGTAGACAGGGGGCCCTCCTACGAGCAGTACTTC. Translating gives CASSTVDRGPSYEQYF.

The chain employs TRBV6-5 and TRBJ2-5; TRBD1 agrees at 7 bases. CDR1 MNHEY and CDR2 SVGAGI come from the germline V gene. V dropped 11 bases and J dropped 2; count of bases not matched to a gene: 8. The CDR3 is 13 amino acids. The CDR3 DNA reads as TGTGCCCGAAGGGACAGTCCACAAGAGACCCAGTACTTC. It specifies CARRDSPQETQYF.

This clonotype was recorded a few times. The DNA of the CDR3 is TGTGCCAGCAGCTCCTGGGGACGGCCGCTAGACGCAGATACGCAGTATTTT. This sequence encodes CASSSWGRPLDADTQYF. This sequence joins TRBV5-6 and TRBJ2-3, with D perhaps being TRBD1 or TRBD2 (5 bases each). The V gene lost 3 bases and the J gene lost 4 bases, with 21 bases spanning the gap. Germline V lookup: CDR1 SGHDT, CDR2 YYEEEE. The CDR3 length is 17 residues.

In this sample, this clonotype turned up a few times. This chain joins TRBV6-2 or TRBV6-3 and TRBJ2-7; D unclear. The CDR3 contains 13 residues. V was clipped by 0 bases and J by 6 bases, with 9 bases between them. Germline assignment: CDR1 MNHEY and CDR2 SVGEGT. The CDR3 coding sequence is TGTGCCAGCAGTTACTCGGCAGCCTTCGAGCAGTACTTC. Protein sequence: CASSYSAAFEQYF.

The chain employs TRBV3-1 and TRBJ2-2; tentatively, D is TRBD1 (6 bases). This CDR3 has 13 residues. V was cut by 2 bases and J by 7 bases, with 8 bases left in between. From germline, CDR1 is LGHDT and CDR2 YNNKEL (reference sequence). The CDR3: CASSQSRGGELFF. CDR3 DNA sequence: TGTGCCAGCAGCCAATCCAGGGGCGGGGAGCTGTTTTTT.

This clonotype was detected ten times or more. J is TRBJ2-1 and V is TRBV6-4, with D perhaps matching TRBD1 (5 bases). This CDR3 comprises 13 residues. V shed 4 bases and J shed 5 bases, with 9 bases lying between them. CDR1 and CDR2 (germline): MRHNA, SNTAGT. CDR3 sequence: CASSARDNNEQFF. CDR3 DNA sequence: TGTGCCAGCAGTGCCAGGGATAACAATGAGCAGTTCTTC.

This clonotype was observed a handful of times. The chain joins TRBV5-5 to TRBJ2-1, with TRBD1 as a possible D gene (5 bases). The end of the DNA fits TRBJ2-7 better, so the J call may be wrong. CDR1 is SGHKS and CDR2 is YYEKEE in the germline V gene (reference sequence). This CDR3 has 12 residues. Here the CDR3 reads CASSFIGDEQYF. CDR3 coding DNA: TGTGCCAGCAGCTTTATAGGGGACGAGCAGTACTTC.